The present T cell receptor beta chain was sequenced within a study of Graves' ophthalmopathy and Graves' hyperthyroidism (dated by TCRdb to the late 2010s). In terms of the full investigation: Peripheral blood was collected at initial diagnosis, prior to any treatment. In total, 135 blood samples were TCR-sequenced: around 42 ophthalmopathy, roughly 77 hyperthyroidism and some 17 hyperthyroidism-to-ophthalmopathy patients. A discovery set of 100 patients (around 40 ophthalmopathy, about 59 stable hyperthyroidism) was enrolled to explore V-J signatures distinguishing ophthalmopathy from hyperthyroidism. Once sampling was done, hyperthyroidism patients were given methimazole at a starting dose of 30 mg daily, while ophthalmopathy patients were given high-dose intravenous methylprednisolone. To tell Graves' ophthalmopathy apart from Graves' hyperthyroidism, and to predict which patients would progress to ophthalmopathy, the study relied on TCR beta repertoire signatures. An independent validation cohort comprised around 19 hyperthyroidism patients and about 16 patients who later progressed from hyperthyroidism to ophthalmopathy. In six hyperthyroidism patients, the T-cell repertoire of thyroid tissue was compared with the T-cell repertoire of blood.

This clonotype was observed many times. Its antigen is not yet known. A read error may be the cause here, since a much bigger clone is one base away. Via the germline V gene (reference sequence), CDR1 is DFQATT and CDR2 SNEGSKA. The CDR3 goes from the cysteine to the phenylalanine over 13 residues. The CDR3 DNA has 39 bases and is translated from base 1. What the work shows at the level of the full study, not this receptor alone: No statistical method was used to set the sample size in advance, and the investigators knew which group each participant was assigned to. Ophthalmopathy was separated from stable hyperthyroidism by the 13-signature model with 85% to 90% sensitivity and less than 82% specificity in cross-validation and with 80%/75% in the test set. Most expanded thyroid clonotypes with a frequency above 0.001 also appeared in blood, which suggests that blood repertoires may reflect the immune response in the thyroid. In validation, the model predicted ophthalmopathy progression with about 64% sensitivity and 72.22% specificity; more than ten predicted patients were CT-confirmed with GO in a median of 6.5 months.

TCR beta CDR3 regions were amplified from RNA transcripts for repertoire sequencing. HTBI primers and the Qiagen OneStep RT-PCR kit were used in a first-round RT-PCR, which was followed by a second-round multiplex PCR, size selection and purification. The libraries underwent paired-end sequencing with 100 bp reads on an Illumina HiSeq2000. The original methods were these. SOAPnuke was used to process the reads, throwing out any read that had adapters, had uncalled bases, had a mean Phred below 15, or lacked an exact constant-primer or identifier match. COPE v1.2.5 was used to merge the high-quality paired reads. Clonotypes were defined as unique nucleotide sequences and were aligned to IMGT TRB V, D and J references using MiTCR v1.1. The analysis was limited to V-J combinations with a frequency above 0.0001, which together covered just over 98% of the repertoires. For each V-J combination, a TCR clonal expansion and chaos score was defined as the ratio of F50 clonal expansion to chaos observed in the TCRdist matrix. Welch's t-statistics and random forest were used to reduce the features to roughly 14 V-J combinations, which were then used as input to a naive Bayes classifier. Thyroid-blood repertoire similarity was quantified with the Morisita-Horn index. Using fastp trimming at Q25 and MiXCR clonotype assembly, TCRdb reanalyzed the public sequencing data and kept in-frame beta chains. Rows are combined by CDR3 protein, so each entry shows the most common genes and DNA. The V and J calls follow TCRdb's processing rather than the paper's. The sample table contains 300,000 to 450,000 distinct CDR3 sequences; only one count was recorded for approximately 18% of them. 2.4% of the sample is taken by the ten largest.

A patient counted as having stable hyperthyroidism if there was no progression to ophthalmopathy within 18 months of follow-up. Hyperthyroidism patients were newly diagnosed, with disease duration under 2 months, and aged 18 to 65 years. Anyone with other autoimmune diseases, uncontrolled infections, pregnancy or lactation was excluded from the study. Diagnosis was based on clinical symptoms, serum thyroxine, TRAb, thyroid ultrasound and orbital computed tomography. Using Ficoll-Paque density gradient centrifugation, PBMCs were isolated from 9 to 10 ml of fresh peripheral blood. Total RNA was extracted with Trizol reagent and quality-checked on an Agilent 2100 Bioanalyzer.

The TCR was taken from an adult woman with stable Graves' hyperthyroidism. What was sequenced was peripheral blood. The rearrangement joined TRBV20-1 to TRBJ1-6, with 7 central nucleotides matching TRBD1. The CDR3: CSARATGDSHLHF. The DNA sequence is as follows: TGCAGTGCTAGAGCTACAGGGGATTCACACCTCCACTTT.